This TCR beta chain came from a study of T cells after yellow fever vaccination. This clonotype was seen a few times. Its antigen is unidentified. Trimming cost V 8 bases and J 2 bases; bases outside gene matches: 19. The CDR3 is 18 residues long. Germline values: CDR1 MNHEY, CDR2 SVGAGI. Study-level findings and limits: A secondary response was less intense yet reached its peak sooner, at day 5 versus 15. Any FACS-sorted repertoire could hold abundant clonotypes that contaminate it from the bulk population.

TCRdb analysed the 5' RACE reads with MiXCR anew, one entry per CDR3 protein. The sample lists 65,000 to 90,000 distinct CDR3 sequences, roughly 7.7% occurring once. This receptor was identified in a man aged 30-40 years who received the YFV17D yellow fever vaccine. This sample comprised CD8+ T cells sorted from PBMCs, obtained on the day of the yellow fever booster vaccination. The chain links TRBV6-5 to TRBJ1-2; 8 bases map to TRBD1. The CDR3 bases are TGTGCCAGCGTTCAGGACAGGGAGGTAGCTGCTCGAAACTATGGCTACACCTTC. Protein product: CASVQDREVAARNYGYTF.